A selection of T cell receptor beta chains follows, all from one sample in a study of blood T cell repertoires in COVID-19. Generated by immunoSEQ multiplex PCR, the TCRdb table keeps only in-frame clones and is missing some. The sample contains about 480,000 clones, roughly 89% of which appear only once. The sample consisted of peripheral blood. The source is a young man with COVID-19, enrolled during active disease. CDR3s include the opening cysteine and the closing phenylalanine or tryptophan. Fields, in order: CDR3 DNA, CDR3 protein, V gene, D gene, clone size, J gene, CDR3 length. A D gene is named only where the DNA matches it firmly. Not all rows give a size; the values are once, few, many and, for expanded clones, a class.

TGTGCCAGCAGTTTGCCGGGACAGAATTCACCCCTCCACTTT,CASSLPGQNSPLHF,TRBV6-5,TRBD1,NA,TRBJ1-6,14
TGTGCCAGCTCACCACCGTCAGGATCCTCTGGAAACACCATATATTTT,CASSPPSGSSGNTIYF,TRBV18,NA,NA,TRBJ1-3,16
TGTGCCAGCAGCTTAGGGGGCTCAAGCTCCTACAATGAGCAGTTCTTC,CASSLGGSSSYNEQFF,TRBV11-2,NA,NA,TRBJ2-1,16
TGTGCCAGCAGGGCGACAGGTTTAGATTCACCCCTCCACTTT,CASRATGLDSPLHF,TRBV6-5,NA,NA,TRBJ1-6,14
TGTGCCAGCACAGTGACGTGGCAGGCTCATCACTATGGCTACACCTTC,CASTVTWQAHHYGYTF,TRBV6-4,NA,NA,TRBJ1-2,16
TGTGCCATCAGCCTTGGGACAGGGGGCGCGCAGACCCAGTACTTC,CAISLGTGGAQTQYF,TRBV10-3,TRBD1,once,TRBJ2-5,15
TGCGCCAGCAGCGGTTCCCAGGGACTGGGTCTTGGCTACACCTTC,CASSGSQGLGLGYTF,TRBV10-2,NA,few,TRBJ1-2,15
TGTGCCAGCAGTTACCTTGGACAGGGGGGGTCCTACGAGCAGTACTTC,CASSYLGQGGSYEQYF,TRBV6-5,TRBD1,once,TRBJ2-7,16
TGTGCCAGCAGCCCTTTAGCGGGAAGCACAGATACGCAGTATTTT,CASSPLAGSTDTQYF,TRBV9,TRBD2,NA,TRBJ2-3,15
TGTGCCACCAGCAGAGACTCGGCATCGGGTTCACCCCTCCACTTT,CATSRDSASGSPLHF,TRBV15,NA,NA,TRBJ1-6,15
TGTGCCAGCAGTGAACGCGGGGAAGGAGGAGGAAGCGAGCAGTACTTC,CASSERGEGGGSEQYF,TRBV2,NA,NA,TRBJ2-7,16
TGTGCCAGTAGGGGTTCGGGGGGCTACGAGCAGTACTTC,CASRGSGGYEQYF,TRBV27,TRBD2,few,TRBJ2-7,13
TGTGCCAGCAGCGTAGAGGCGGGACTCTCCTACGAGCAGTACTTC,CASSVEAGLSYEQYF,TRBV9,NA,NA,TRBJ2-7,15
TGTGCCAGTAGTTTTTCTAGCGGGAGACCCTACAATGAGCAGTTCTTC,CASSFSSGRPYNEQFF,TRBV19,TRBD2,once,TRBJ2-1,16
TGTGCCAGCAGCCCCCGGGTAGCGGGAGTATCGGGGGAGCTGTTTTTT,CASSPRVAGVSGELFF,TRBV3-1/TRBV3-2,TRBD2,NA,TRBJ2-2,16
TGCGCCAGCAGCCTCGGGACTTCGGTCTTTCCAGCCAAAAACATTCAGTACTTC,CASSLGTSVFPAKNIQYF,TRBV4-1,NA,NA,TRBJ2-4,18
TGTGCCAGCAGCGAGGACGGGAGGTACAATGAGCAGTTCTTC,CASSEDGRYNEQFF,TRBV7-8,TRBD2,NA,TRBJ2-1,14
TGTGCCAGCAGTTACCTGCCAGGGGGCGATGGCTACACCTTC,CASSYLPGGDGYTF,TRBV6-6,TRBD1,NA,TRBJ1-2,14
TGTGCCAGTAGTCCCCCAGGGTTGTGGGGCACAGATACGCAGTATTTT,CASSPPGLWGTDTQYF,TRBV19,NA,NA,TRBJ2-3,16
TGCAGCGTCTCCGGGACAGGGATGTACGAGCAGTACTTC,CSVSGTGMYEQYF,TRBV29-1,TRBD1,once,TRBJ2-7,13
TGCAGCGTTGGGTCGGGGTCGAACACCGGGGAGCTGTTTTTT,CSVGSGSNTGELFF,TRBV29-1,NA,NA,TRBJ2-2,14
TGCGCCAGCAGCGCAAAACCGGGACTAGGCTTAAATGAGCAGTTCTTC,CASSAKPGLGLNEQFF,TRBV5-1,TRBD2,NA,TRBJ2-1,16
TGTGCCAGCAGCGGGGACTATCTGAAGCCCCTCCACTTT,CASSGDYLKPLHF,TRBV6-6,NA,once,TRBJ1-6,13
TGTGCCACCAGTGATTCATCCTCGGGACTAGCGGGTTACAATGAGCAGTTCTTC,CATSDSSSGLAGYNEQFF,TRBV24-1,TRBD2,NA,TRBJ2-1,18
TGTGCCAGCAGCTTTACCCAGGGGGTCCAAGAGACCCAGTACTTC,CASSFTQGVQETQYF,TRBV5-4,TRBD1,NA,TRBJ2-5,15
TGTGCCAGCAGTGACTCGTCGCAGGGTGGGTACAATGAGCAGTTCTTC,CASSDSSQGGYNEQFF,TRBV6-4,NA,NA,TRBJ2-1,16
TGTGCCAGCAGCTCCCTCGGGACAACGAACACTGAAGCTTTCTTT,CASSSLGTTNTEAFF,TRBV11-2,NA,NA,TRBJ1-1,15
TGTGCCTGGAGTCATAGCGGGGAGCTGTTTTTT,CAWSHSGELFF,TRBV30,NA,once,TRBJ2-2,11
TGTGCCAGCAGCTTGGCCTTCCGCGAGCAGTACTTC,CASSLAFREQYF,TRBV11-2,NA,NA,TRBJ2-7,12
TGTGCCAGCAGCTTTTTAGGTACAGGGGGAGAGACCCAGTACTTC,CASSFLGTGGETQYF,TRBV5-6,TRBD1,NA,TRBJ2-5,15
TGTGCCAGTAGTTTTTCCCTTGACAGGTCGAACACTGAAGCTTTCTTT,CASSFSLDRSNTEAFF,TRBV19,NA,NA,TRBJ1-1,16
TGTGCTAGTGGTTTGGGACAGGGACAACATCTTCAGCCCCAGCATTTT,CASGLGQGQHLQPQHF,TRBV12-5,TRBD1,NA,TRBJ1-5,16
TGTGCCAGCAGTACCGGGGGCACAGATACGCAGTATTTT,CASSTGGTDTQYF,TRBV6-6,NA,NA,TRBJ2-3,13
TGCGCCAGCAGCTTAGAGGGCGACTATGGCTACACCTTC,CASSLEGDYGYTF,TRBV5-1,NA,NA,TRBJ1-2,13
TGTGCCAGCACCAGGGGTGGGGTCGGCTACACCTTC,CASTRGGVGYTF,TRBV5-4,NA,NA,TRBJ1-2,12
TGTGCCAGCAGTGGGACAGGGAGGGGTGGCTACACCTTC,CASSGTGRGGYTF,TRBV2,TRBD1,few,TRBJ1-2,13
TGTGCCAGCAGCCAATGGACAGGACCTAGCACAGATACGCAGTATTTT,CASSQWTGPSTDTQYF,TRBV14,TRBD1,NA,TRBJ2-3,16
TGTGCCAGCAGCTTGGGGCAGGGGGCCTACGAGCAGTACTTC,CASSLGQGAYEQYF,TRBV5-4,TRBD1,NA,TRBJ2-7,14
TGTGCCAGCAGTGGCCGGGACTATTTTTCCGGGGGTTATGCGGCTGAAGCTTTCTTT,CASSGRDYFSGGYAAEAFF,TRBV6-1,NA,NA,TRBJ1-1,19
TGTGCCAGCAGCTACGGGGAGTATTCTGGAAACACCATATATTTT,CASSYGEYSGNTIYF,TRBV5-5,NA,NA,TRBJ1-3,15
TGTGCCAGCAGCTTAGCGGGGTATTCCCCCGGGACCCAGTACTTC,CASSLAGYSPGTQYF,TRBV27,TRBD2,NA,TRBJ2-5,15
TGTGCCACGACGGGGGATTGGGAGACCCAGTACTTC,CATTGDWETQYF,TRBV19,NA,NA,TRBJ2-5,12
TGCGCCAGCAGCATCGGGGATGCGGAGACCCAGTACTTC,CASSIGDAETQYF,TRBV5-1,NA,NA,TRBJ2-5,13
TGCAGTGCTAGTAATCTTGGGACTACCATTTCCGGTGAGCAGTTCTTC,CSASNLGTTISGEQFF,TRBV20-1,TRBD2,NA,TRBJ2-1,16
TGTGCCAGCAGCCTTGACAGGGCCCGAGATACGCAGTATTTT,CASSLDRARDTQYF,TRBV6-5,TRBD1,NA,TRBJ2-3,14
TGTGCCAGCAGTGAAGGACTAGCGGGCTCCTACGAGCAGTACTTC,CASSEGLAGSYEQYF,TRBV6-1,TRBD2,NA,TRBJ2-7,15
TGCGCCAGCAGCCCGGGACTAGCAACCTACGAGCAGTACTTC,CASSPGLATYEQYF,TRBV5-1,TRBD2,NA,TRBJ2-7,14
TGTGCCAGCAGGGGGCCCGTCACCGGGGAGCTGTTTTTT,CASRGPVTGELFF,TRBV4-2,NA,few,TRBJ2-2,13
TGTGCCAGCTCACTGGACCTTAACGGGGACACCATATATTTT,CASSLDLNGDTIYF,TRBV18,NA,NA,TRBJ1-3,14
TGTGCCAGCAGCGTAGGGAGGGATTACAATGAGCAGTTCTTC,CASSVGRDYNEQFF,TRBV9,NA,NA,TRBJ2-1,14